These T cell receptor beta chains were read from a single sample in a study of post-analysis software for immune sequencing data. TCRdb re-analysed the PCR reads in MiXCR, keeping a single row per CDR3 protein. The data show fewer than 600,000 distinct CDR3 sequences, roughly 45% seen once. The material sequenced was blood. The source of these receptors is a girl between 5 and 17 years old with multiple sclerosis. Each CDR3 is given with its conserved first and last residue. Fields, in order: D gene, J gene, V gene, clone size, CDR3 DNA, CDR3 protein. A D gene is named only where the DNA matches it firmly. Size tells how often a clone was seen (once, few, many) or the class of an expanded clone, and some rows leave it out.

D gene: NA
J gene: TRBJ2-5
V gene: TRBV27
clone size: many
CDR3 DNA: TGTGCCAGCAGTTTCGGGGGAGCCACCCAAGAGACCCAGTACTTC
CDR3 protein: CASSFGGATQETQYF

D gene: NA
J gene: TRBJ2-7
V gene: TRBV2
clone size: NA
CDR3 DNA: TGTGCCAGCAGGGCGGTGGGCCTTGCCTACGAGCAGTACTTC
CDR3 protein: CASRAVGLAYEQYF

D gene: NA
J gene: TRBJ2-1
V gene: TRBV27
clone size: NA
CDR3 DNA: TGTGCCAGCAGTTCAGGAGCGGAGTCCTACAATGAGCAGTTCTTC
CDR3 protein: CASSSGAESYNEQFF

D gene: NA
J gene: TRBJ1-2
V gene: TRBV28
clone size: few
CDR3 DNA: TGTGCCAGCAGTTTACTGACTGCCTATGGCTACACCTTC
CDR3 protein: CASSLLTAYGYTF

D gene: TRBD1
J gene: TRBJ2-2
V gene: TRBV12-3/TRBV12-4
clone size: NA
CDR3 DNA: TGTGCCAGCAGCCGGACAGGGTTCGGGGAGCTGTTTTTT
CDR3 protein: CASSRTGFGELFF

D gene: TRBD1
J gene: TRBJ2-5
V gene: TRBV5-1
clone size: few
CDR3 DNA: TGCGCCAGCAGCCCGGGACAGGGTCCAGAGACCCAGTACTTC
CDR3 protein: CASSPGQGPETQYF

D gene: NA
J gene: TRBJ1-1
V gene: TRBV12-5
clone size: once
CDR3 DNA: TGTGCTAGTGGTTTGATCCTCACCGGGAACTCTCGTCGAGCTTTCTTT
CDR3 protein: CASGLILTGNSRRAFF

D gene: TRBD1
J gene: TRBJ2-6
V gene: TRBV29-1
clone size: once
CDR3 DNA: TGCACCATAGGACAGGGGACCGGGGCCAACGTCCTGACTTTC
CDR3 protein: CTIGQGTGANVLTF

D gene: TRBD2
J gene: TRBJ2-4
V gene: TRBV12-3/TRBV12-4
clone size: NA
CDR3 DNA: TGTGCCAGCAGCCCGGGACTAGCGGGGGAAAACATTCAGTACTTC
CDR3 protein: CASSPGLAGENIQYF

D gene: NA
J gene: TRBJ1-1
V gene: TRBV29-1
clone size: few
CDR3 DNA: TGCAGCGTCGCCGTAGGAACAGGGAGCCCTGAAGCTTTCTTT
CDR3 protein: CSVAVGTGSPEAFF

D gene: TRBD2
J gene: TRBJ2-7
V gene: TRBV10-1
clone size: few
CDR3 DNA: TGCGCCAGCAGTACTAGCGGGAAAATTTACGAGCAGTACTTC
CDR3 protein: CASSTSGKIYEQYF

D gene: NA
J gene: TRBJ2-1
V gene: TRBV28
clone size: NA
CDR3 DNA: TGTGCCAGCAGTTTAAGGGACTTAAGCTACAATGAGCAGTTCTTC
CDR3 protein: CASSLRDLSYNEQFF

D gene: NA
J gene: TRBJ1-2
V gene: TRBV6-5
clone size: few
CDR3 DNA: TGTGCCAGCAGCTCAACCAAGACAGGCAGCTATGGCTACACCTTC
CDR3 protein: CASSSTKTGSYGYTF

D gene: NA
J gene: TRBJ2-6
V gene: TRBV24-1
clone size: NA
CDR3 DNA: TGTGCCACCAGGGAGGGACACTCTGGGGTCAACGTCCTGACTTTC
CDR3 protein: CATREGHSGVNVLTF

D gene: NA
J gene: TRBJ2-5
V gene: TRBV5-1
clone size: NA
CDR3 DNA: TGCGCCAGCAGGACAAGGACAGACCAAGAGACCCAGTACTTC
CDR3 protein: CASRTRTDQETQYF

D gene: TRBD2
J gene: TRBJ2-5
V gene: TRBV7-2
clone size: NA
CDR3 DNA: TGTGCCAGCAGCTTAGTTGGTAGCGGGAGAGGCCAAGAGACCCAGTACTTC
CDR3 protein: CASSLVGSGRGQETQYF

D gene: TRBD2
J gene: TRBJ2-3
V gene: TRBV4-2
clone size: NA
CDR3 DNA: TGTGCCAGCAGCCCGGGACTACCGCCGAGCACAGATACGCAGTATTTT
CDR3 protein: CASSPGLPPSTDTQYF

D gene: NA
J gene: TRBJ2-5
V gene: TRBV5-1
clone size: once
CDR3 DNA: TGCGCCAGCAGCTTGGGGGCCGGAATTGGGGAGACCCAGTACTTC
CDR3 protein: CASSLGAGIGETQYF

D gene: NA
J gene: TRBJ2-7
V gene: TRBV27
clone size: few
CDR3 DNA: TGTGCCAGCGGTCTTCCGGGACGGAGCTCCTACGAGCAGTACTTC
CDR3 protein: CASGLPGRSSYEQYF

D gene: TRBD1
J gene: TRBJ1-5
V gene: TRBV6-2/TRBV6-3
clone size: NA
CDR3 DNA: TGTGCCAGCAGTTATTTGGGACAGCATAGCAATCAGCCCCAGCATTTT
CDR3 protein: CASSYLGQHSNQPQHF

D gene: NA
J gene: TRBJ2-7
V gene: TRBV4-2
clone size: NA
CDR3 DNA: TGTGCCAGCAGCCAAGATTCGGGGATCTCCTACGAGCAGTACTTC
CDR3 protein: CASSQDSGISYEQYF

D gene: TRBD2
J gene: TRBJ2-1
V gene: TRBV11-2
clone size: NA
CDR3 DNA: TGTGCCAGCAGCCCTAGCCCGAGCGGGAGCTCCTACAATGAGCAGTTCTTC
CDR3 protein: CASSPSPSGSSYNEQFF

D gene: TRBD2
J gene: TRBJ2-1
V gene: TRBV4-1
clone size: many
CDR3 DNA: TGCGCCAGCAGCCAAGATGGGACTAGTGGGTGGGGTGAGCAGTTCTTC
CDR3 protein: CASSQDGTSGWGEQFF

D gene: TRBD2
J gene: TRBJ2-3
V gene: TRBV27
clone size: NA
CDR3 DNA: TGTGCCAGCAGTATACTAGCGGGAGTAGGAGATACGCAGTATTTT
CDR3 protein: CASSILAGVGDTQYF

D gene: NA
J gene: TRBJ2-7
V gene: TRBV5-1
clone size: few
CDR3 DNA: TGCGCCAGCAGCTTGGCCACGGGGGCAAACGAGCAGTACTTC
CDR3 protein: CASSLATGANEQYF

D gene: TRBD1
J gene: TRBJ1-5
V gene: TRBV7-9
clone size: NA
CDR3 DNA: TGTGCCAGCAGCCACGACAGGGCTTCCCAGCATTTT
CDR3 protein: CASSHDRASQHF

D gene: NA
J gene: TRBJ2-1
V gene: TRBV28
clone size: few
CDR3 DNA: TGTGCCAGCAGTTTAATAGCTGAGCAGTTCTTC
CDR3 protein: CASSLIAEQFF

D gene: NA
J gene: TRBJ2-1
V gene: TRBV6-2/TRBV6-3
clone size: NA
CDR3 DNA: TGTGCCAGCTCGAAAAAGGGGCTTAATGAGCAGTTCTTC
CDR3 protein: CASSKKGLNEQFF

D gene: TRBD1
J gene: TRBJ2-7
V gene: TRBV7-2
clone size: NA
CDR3 DNA: TGTGCCAGCAGCTTAGGACAGGGGGCGATCTACGAGCAGTACTTC
CDR3 protein: CASSLGQGAIYEQYF

D gene: NA
J gene: TRBJ2-5
V gene: TRBV28
clone size: NA
CDR3 DNA: TGTGCCAGCAGTTCTAGGCAGGGTAAACCCACCCAAGAGACCCAGTACTTC
CDR3 protein: CASSSRQGKPTQETQYF

D gene: NA
J gene: TRBJ1-1
V gene: TRBV12-3/TRBV12-4
clone size: NA
CDR3 DNA: TGTGCCAGCAGCCCGAGGTCGATCACTGAAGCTTTCTTT
CDR3 protein: CASSPRSITEAFF

D gene: TRBD1
J gene: TRBJ1-2
V gene: TRBV14
clone size: NA
CDR3 DNA: TGTGCCAGCAGCCCCAGGGGGACGCGCACCTTGAACTATGGCTACACCTTC
CDR3 protein: CASSPRGTRTLNYGYTF

D gene: TRBD2
J gene: TRBJ2-5
V gene: TRBV2
clone size: few
CDR3 DNA: TGTGCCAGCAGACCACTTGCGGGGGGGAGAGAGACCCAGTACTTC
CDR3 protein: CASRPLAGGRETQYF

D gene: TRBD2
J gene: TRBJ2-1
V gene: TRBV6-4
clone size: few
CDR3 DNA: TGTGCCAGCAGTGACCTAGCGGGGGGAGACAATGAGCAGTTCTTC
CDR3 protein: CASSDLAGGDNEQFF

D gene: NA
J gene: TRBJ1-2
V gene: TRBV10-3
clone size: NA
CDR3 DNA: TGTGCCATCAGTGAGTTGACACCCTATGGCTACACCTTC
CDR3 protein: CAISELTPYGYTF

D gene: TRBD1
J gene: TRBJ1-1
V gene: TRBV2
clone size: once
CDR3 DNA: TGTGCCAGCAGCGATGGGGGACAGTCCCTGAACACTGAAGCTTTCTTT
CDR3 protein: CASSDGGQSLNTEAFF

D gene: NA
J gene: TRBJ2-7
V gene: TRBV7-3
clone size: NA
CDR3 DNA: TGTGCCAGCAGCCGGGCCCCTGGAGGAGAGCAGTACTTC
CDR3 protein: CASSRAPGGEQYF

D gene: TRBD2
J gene: TRBJ2-1
V gene: TRBV9
clone size: NA
CDR3 DNA: TGTGCCAGCAGCGGTACCGGGAGGGAGGCGTTCTTC
CDR3 protein: CASSGTGREAFF

D gene: TRBD2
J gene: TRBJ2-3
V gene: TRBV7-9
clone size: NA
CDR3 DNA: TGTGCCAGCAGCTTAGGCCCAGCGGGAGTAGGAGATACGCAGTATTTT
CDR3 protein: CASSLGPAGVGDTQYF

D gene: TRBD1
J gene: TRBJ2-7
V gene: TRBV7-2
clone size: once
CDR3 DNA: TGTGCCAGCAGCTTAACGCCGGGACAGGGATACGAGCAGTACTTC
CDR3 protein: CASSLTPGQGYEQYF

D gene: TRBD1
J gene: TRBJ1-1
V gene: TRBV5-1
clone size: few
CDR3 DNA: TGCGCCAGCAGCCCGGCGGACAGGGTCACTGAAGCTTTCTTT
CDR3 protein: CASSPADRVTEAFF

D gene: NA
J gene: TRBJ1-5
V gene: TRBV20-1
clone size: NA
CDR3 DNA: TGCAGTGCTAGAGATCGGGCAGGGGATCAGCCCCAGCATTTT
CDR3 protein: CSARDRAGDQPQHF

D gene: NA
J gene: TRBJ1-1
V gene: TRBV21-1
clone size: NA
CDR3 DNA: TGTGCCAGCATTAACCCGACAGCTATGAACACTGAAGCTTTCTTT
CDR3 protein: CASINPTAMNTEAFF

D gene: TRBD2
J gene: TRBJ2-7
V gene: TRBV20-1
clone size: NA
CDR3 DNA: TGCAGTGCTAATCCTAGCGGAGGGGCCCCCTACGAGCAGTACTTC
CDR3 protein: CSANPSGGAPYEQYF

D gene: TRBD2
J gene: TRBJ2-5
V gene: TRBV2
clone size: few
CDR3 DNA: TGTGCCAGCAGTGAAACCACTAGCGGAGACCAAGAGACCCAGTACTTC
CDR3 protein: CASSETTSGDQETQYF

D gene: TRBD2
J gene: TRBJ2-3
V gene: TRBV6-4
clone size: NA
CDR3 DNA: TGTGCCAGCAGCGAATTAGCGGGAGGGCCCGGAGATACGCAGTATTTT
CDR3 protein: CASSELAGGPGDTQYF

D gene: NA
J gene: TRBJ1-5
V gene: TRBV30
clone size: NA
CDR3 DNA: TGTGCCTGGAGTCCTAGGACAGTTTATAGCAATCAGCCCCAGCATTTT
CDR3 protein: CAWSPRTVYSNQPQHF

D gene: TRBD1
J gene: TRBJ2-3
V gene: TRBV3-1
clone size: NA
CDR3 DNA: TGTGCCAGCAGCCATGGGACAGTCCTCACAGATACGCAGTATTTT
CDR3 protein: CASSHGTVLTDTQYF

D gene: NA
J gene: TRBJ2-4
V gene: TRBV2
clone size: NA
CDR3 DNA: TGTGCCAGCAGTTTCCAGGGTGAAAACATTCAGTACTTC
CDR3 protein: CASSFQGENIQYF

D gene: NA
J gene: TRBJ2-3
V gene: TRBV29-1
clone size: NA
CDR3 DNA: TGCAGCGTTGGGCCTCTCACAGATACGCGGTATTTT
CDR3 protein: CSVGPLTDTRYF

D gene: NA
J gene: TRBJ2-5
V gene: TRBV7-9
clone size: NA
CDR3 DNA: TGTGCCAGCAGCCTCAGGGGCAGGAGGGACGAGACCCAGTACTTC
CDR3 protein: CASSLRGRRDETQYF

D gene: NA
J gene: TRBJ1-3
V gene: TRBV12-3/TRBV12-4
clone size: NA
CDR3 DNA: TGTGCCAGCAGCCTACAAGCTGGAAACACCATATATTTT
CDR3 protein: CASSLQAGNTIYF

D gene: NA
J gene: TRBJ2-7
V gene: TRBV20-1
clone size: few
CDR3 DNA: TGCAGTGCCGCCAGGACAGTCTACGAGCAGTACTTC
CDR3 protein: CSAARTVYEQYF

D gene: TRBD1
J gene: TRBJ2-1
V gene: TRBV10-2
clone size: NA
CDR3 DNA: TGCGCCAGCAGTGAGTGGACAGGGAATGAGCAGTTCTTC
CDR3 protein: CASSEWTGNEQFF

D gene: TRBD2
J gene: TRBJ2-7
V gene: TRBV5-1
clone size: few
CDR3 DNA: TGCGCCAGCAGCTTCGGGAGCGGGGGGACCTACGAGCAGTACTTC
CDR3 protein: CASSFGSGGTYEQYF

D gene: NA
J gene: TRBJ2-1
V gene: TRBV5-1
clone size: NA
CDR3 DNA: TGCGCCAGCAGCCCAACAGTATCTTGGGACAATGAGCAGTTCTTC
CDR3 protein: CASSPTVSWDNEQFF

D gene: NA
J gene: TRBJ1-4
V gene: TRBV12-3/TRBV12-4
clone size: NA
CDR3 DNA: TGTGCCAGCAGTTTAGGCCCTGGGGGGGTGGGAGAAAAACTGTTTTTT
CDR3 protein: CASSLGPGGVGEKLFF